The sequence of this T cell receptor beta chain was determined in a study of cytomegalovirus exposure and HLA in healthy donors. PCR employed 60 Vbeta and 13 Jbeta primers. This table comes from immunoSEQ multiplex PCR, and its TCRdb copy is limited to in-frame clones, with some not included. Of fewer than 120,000 clones in the sample, 70% to 90% were seen once. V lost 2 bases to trimming and J lost 6 bases, with 25 bases between them. In germline, CDR1 is GTSNPN, CDR2 SVGIG (reference sequence). This CDR3 spans 18 amino acids. Study-wide results and caveats: The study dropped some indistinguishable V segments, TRBV6-2 and TRBV6-3 among them. Later genetic work tied a missense DCLRE1C variant to beta-chain V and J trimming. Later, an analysis found that common viral pathogens appeared to be linked with several of the most significant clusters. Solely CMV serostatus was available to characterize immune exposure.

For this clone: As yet, its antigen is unknown.

This sequence was found in a man aged 35 to 55 in good health and CMV-seronegative. V is TRBV30 and J is TRBJ1-4; D is unclear. The sample comprised PBMCs. The CDR3 DNA is TGTGCCTGGAGTTTTAAGAGGACGAGGGTAGTGTTCGATGAAAAACTGTTTTTT. It codes for CAWSFKRTRVVFDEKLFF. Looking up the rest from reference TRBV30 and TRBJ1-4 gives the full variable domain: SQTIHQWPATLVQPVGSPLSLECTVEGTSNPNLYWYRQAAGRGLQLLFYSVGIGQISSEVPQNLSASRPQDRQFILSSKKLLLSDSGFYLCAWSFKRTRVVFDEKLFFGSGTQLSVL.